Following are 16 T cell receptor beta chains from one sample sequenced in a study of blood T cell repertoires in COVID-19. Profiled with immunoSEQ multiplex PCR; TCRdb holds only in-frame clones, not every one. The sample contains 300,000 to 350,000 clones, 89% of which appear only once. The sequenced sample consisted of peripheral blood. All receptors come from a woman aged 55-69 years with COVID-19, enrolled during active disease.

The chain employs TRBV19 and TRBJ2-2, with a possible D match to TRBD2 (5 bases). Germline CDR1 is LNHDA and CDR2 is SQIVND (reference sequence). This CDR3 has 14 amino acids. Trimming cost V 7 bases and J 4 bases, with 13 bases left between them. CDR3 region: CASIRTGFTGELFF. The CDR3 nucleotides read TGTGCCAGTATTAGGACGGGATTCACCGGGGAGCTGTTTTTT.

This chain joins TRBV12-5 and TRBJ2-1; TRBD2 agrees at 11 bases. Germline lookup yields CDR1 LGHNT and CDR2 FRNRAP. Trimming took 0 bases from V and 5 from J; bases not matched to a gene: 12. The CDR3 runs 19 residues. CDR3 nucleotide sequence: TGTGCTAGTGGTTTGGTACTCGTAGCGGGGGGGCATAGGGACAATGAGCAGTTCTTC. Translated, it gives CASGLVLVAGGHRDNEQFF.

The rearrangement uses TRBV5-1 and TRBJ1-1, with a possible D match to TRBD1 (5 bases). With 4 bases removed from V and 7 bases from J, the gap between germline ends came to 17 bases. CDR3 length equals 14 residues. Germline CDR1 is SGHRS and CDR2 is YFSETQ. The CDR3, as DNA: TGCGCCAGCAGCCTGGGATTCGGGGGTGATGAAGCTTTCTTT. Translation: CASSLGFGGDEAFF.

The chain combines TRBV9 with TRBJ1-1; D unresolved. V shed 4 bases and J shed 8 bases, with 18 bases lying between them. The CDR3 has 14 residues. Germline V lookup: CDR1 SGDLS, CDR2 YYNGEE. CDR3 amino acids: CASSPQQSSGEAFF. As DNA, the CDR3 is TGTGCCAGCAGCCCCCAACAAAGCAGCGGGGAAGCTTTCTTT.

This clone occurred a few times. This chain connects TRBV6-5 to TRBJ1-6, with TRBD1 matching 7 bases. CDR1 and CDR2 (germline): MNHEY, SVGAGI. V was clipped by 6 bases and J by 8 bases; unmatched bases: 10. The CDR3 contains 15 residues. The CDR3: CASRDGTVTHSPLHF. CDR3 DNA: TGTGCCAGCAGGGATGGGACAGTCACACATTCACCCCTCCACTTT.

The V call is TRBV18, the J call TRBJ2-7; D remains ambiguous. The CDR3 totals 16 residues. Trimming pared 3 bases from V and 1 base from J, leaving 16 bases between. Germline V gives CDR1 KGHSH, CDR2 LQKENI. CDR3 nucleotide sequence: TGTGCCAGCTCACCTCCCGGTCCCGGTCGGTCCTACGAGCAGTACTTC. This sequence encodes CASSPPGPGRSYEQYF.

The genes are TRBV7-2 and TRBJ1-1; tentative D call: TRBD1 (6 bases). V shed 6 bases and J shed 3 bases, with 14 bases lying between them. This CDR3 contains 14 residues. Germline CDR1 SGHTA, CDR2 FQGNSA. CDR3: CASRLGGLDTEAFF. The CDR3 nucleotides are TGTGCCAGCAGGTTGGGGGGGCTGGACACTGAAGCTTTCTTT. Based on the CDR3 plus reference TRBV7-2 and TRBJ1-1, the full variable domain is GAGVSQSPSNKVTEKGKDVELRCDPISGHTALYWYRQSLGQGLEFLIYFQGNSAPDKSGLPSDRFSAERTGGSVSTLTIQRTQQEDSAVYLCASRLGGLDTEAFFGQGTRLTVV.

J is TRBJ2-3 and V is TRBV19; the match to TRBD2 covers 7 bases. This CDR3 comprises 13 residues. CDR1 is LNHDA, CDR2 SQIVND, per germline (reference sequence). V lost 7 bases to trimming and J lost 14 bases; unmatched junction nucleotides: 15. CDR3 region: CASTLSPGLEAYF. The CDR3 DNA is TGTGCCAGTACCCTCTCACCCGGACTAGAGGCGTATTTT.

This CDR3 reads CASSWPEGTSGVWAETQYF. The CDR3 DNA reads as TGTGCCAGCAGCTGGCCCGAAGGGACTAGCGGGGTTTGGGCGGAGACCCAGTACTTC. The V gene is TRBV5-8, the J gene TRBJ2-5, with 13 positions matching TRBD2. The CDR3 is 19 amino acids. J lost 5 bases, V lost 3 bases, and 16 bases had no gene match. The germline V gene encodes CDR1 SGHTS and CDR2 YDEGEE.

V gene TRBV19 combines with J gene TRBJ1-3; D remains unclear. Trimming left V 5 bases short and J 1 base short, with 15 bases between. The CDR3 loop spans 16 amino acids. The germline V gene encodes CDR1 LNHDA and CDR2 SQIVND (reference sequence). The CDR3 loop reads CASSPQTGRSGNTIYF. In DNA, the CDR3 is TGTGCCAGTAGTCCGCAGACGGGTCGGTCTGGAAACACCATATATTTT.

This clone is a singleton in its sample. The V and J genes are TRBV28 and TRBJ1-2, with 7 positions matching TRBD1. The CDR3 has 14 amino acids. J gave up 6 bases and V 7 bases, and 11 bases lay outside the gene matches. Germline CDR1 is MDHEN and CDR2 is SYDVKM. Here the CDR3 reads CASTPPGGGHGYTF. CDR3 coding DNA: TGTGCCAGCACCCCCCCTGGAGGGGGCCATGGCTACACCTTC.

The V call is TRBV18, the J call TRBJ1-3; D uncertain. Between the trimmed V and J ends, which lost 3 bases and 3 bases, there was a span of 6 bases. The length of the CDR3 is 13 residues. Germline loops: CDR1 KGHSH, CDR2 LQKENI. CDR3 sequence: CASSPQVGNTIYF. The CDR3 region has the DNA TGTGCCAGCTCACCCCAGGTTGGAAACACCATATATTTT.

This clone was picked up one time. A read error is likely, as this CDR3 ends without the conserved phenylalanine or tryptophan. The DNA is omitted, as the CDR3 cannot be located on it reliably, and the CDR3 follows TCRdb's listing. This rearrangement joins TRBV11-2 to TRBJ1-1; TRBD1, the table's D call, lacks a check against the DNA. The CDR3 is 13 amino acids long, termini counted. CDR1 and CDR2 (germline): SGHAT, FQNNGV. CDR3 amino acids: CASRSIRQGMPEI.

The V gene is TRBV29-1, the J gene TRBJ2-3; 8 nucleotides line up with TRBD2. Germline CDR1 SQVTM, CDR2 ANQGSEA. V shed 2 bases and J 1 base; nucleotides not matched to a gene: 5. The CDR3 loop spans 15 amino acids. CDR3 in amino acids: CSVESGGLRTDTQYF. In DNA form, the CDR3 reads TGCAGCGTTGAAAGCGGGGGTCTCCGCACAGATACGCAGTATTTT.

V usage is TRBV5-1 and J usage is TRBJ1-5; TRBD1 matches at 10 bases. This CDR3 region has 15 residues. Per the germline V gene, CDR1 is SGHRS and CDR2 is YFSETQ. V lost 4 bases and J lost 3; bases outside the gene matches: 4. CDR3 in DNA: TGCGCCAGCAGCCTCGACAGGGGGCTCAATCAGCCCCAGCATTTT. Its protein is CASSLDRGLNQPQHF.

A single count supports this clone. The chain links TRBV10-3 to TRBJ1-1; 9 nucleotides agree with TRBD1. V was clipped by 4 bases and J by 7 bases; unmatched bases: 4. The CDR3 runs 13 residues. Germline CDR1 reads ENHRY; CDR2 reads SYGVKD. In DNA, the CDR3 is TGTGCCATCAGTGCGACAGGGGGTGGTGAAGCTTTCTTT. Its translation is CAISATGGGEAFF.